A single sample is the source of the 16 T cell receptor beta chains below, sequenced in a study of cytomegalovirus exposure and HLA in healthy donors (dated by TCRdb to the late 2010s). The library was obtained by the immunoSEQ multiplex PCR assay. In TCRdb, the immuneACCESS table is reduced to in-frame sequences with V and J assigned. These tables do not hold every clone; where another copy was compared, an unresolved V gene accounts for under half, and the others remain unexplained. For this sample the table gives a few hundred thousand clones, of which around 90% were detected only once. The top ten constitute 0.35% to 0.45% of the sample. The specimen sequenced was PBMCs. Every receptor here comes from a woman aged 18-30 years in good health and CMV-seronegative.

The chain is built from TRBV6-6 and TRBJ1-3; no clear D gene. Germline loops: CDR1 MNHNY, CDR2 SVGAGI (reference sequence). This CDR3 spans 14 amino acids. V was cut by 4 bases and J by 6 bases, with 13 bases left in between. CDR3 bases: TGTGCCAGCAGTTTTGAGGGTCTTGCAAACACCATATATTTT. Its protein is CASSFEGLANTIYF.

A single count supports this clone. The V gene is TRBV5-1, the J gene TRBJ2-5; tentative D call: TRBD1 (6 bases). Trimming took 7 bases from V and 0 from J, leaving 10 bases between them. The CDR3 contains 13 residues. The germline V gene encodes CDR1 SGHRS and CDR2 YFSETQ. CDR3: CASSRGYQETQYF. CDR3 coding DNA: TGCGCCAGCTCCAGGGGCTACCAAGAGACCCAGTACTTC.

The rearrangement joins TRBV28 to TRBJ2-7; 7 nucleotides align to TRBD2. This CDR3 has 14 residues. The germline gives CDR1 MDHEN, CDR2 SYDVKM. Losses at the gene ends were 4 bases for V and 2 bases for J; bases not matched to a gene: 5. The CDR3 sequence is CASSSPGGTYEQYF. DNA of the CDR3: TGTGCCAGCAGTTCCCCGGGGGGTACCTACGAGCAGTACTTC.

The chain uses TRBV6-1 and TRBJ1-5, with TRBD1 identical over 8 bases. The J segment lost 9 bases and the V segment lost 9 bases, leaving 16 bases of the junction unmatched. CDR1 and CDR2 from the germline V gene are MNHNS and SASEGT. CDR3 length: 15 amino acids. In DNA form, the CDR3 reads TGTGCCAGTGAAGAGGGACAGGTGGGCGGTCGGCCCCAGCATTTT. Amino acid sequence: CASEEGQVGGRPQHF.

The chain combines TRBV28 with TRBJ2-5, with 7 bases that match TRBD2. Trimming took 1 base from V and 0 from J; bases not matched to a gene: 2. This CDR3 has 15 amino acids. From germline, CDR1 is MDHEN and CDR2 SYDVKM. The CDR3: CASSLSLANQETQYF. CDR3 DNA: TGTGCCAGCAGTTTATCACTAGCGAACCAAGAGACCCAGTACTTC.

The V call is TRBV5-1, the J call TRBJ2-1, with a possible D match to TRBD1 (6 bases). The germline V gene has CDR1 SGHRS and CDR2 YFSETQ. The CDR3 consists of 13 residues. Trimming removed 5 bases from V and 7 bases from J, with 13 bases in between. The CDR3 reads CASRTGFQNEQFF. As DNA, the CDR3 is TGCGCCAGCAGGACAGGTTTCCAGAATGAGCAGTTCTTC. Full variable domain (remainder filled in from reference TRBV5-1 and TRBJ2-1): KAGVTQTPRYLIKTRGQQVTLSCSPISGHRSVSWYQQTPGQGLQFLFEYFSETQRNKGNFPGRFSGRQFSNSRSEMNVSTLELGDSALYLCASRTGFQNEQFFGPGTRLTVL.

The chain employs TRBV6-1 and TRBJ1-5; a possible D gene is TRBD1 (6 bases). Germline CDR1 reads MNHNS; CDR2 reads SASEGT. The CDR3 length is 13 residues. V dropped 8 bases and J dropped 5 bases, with 13 bases sitting between them. The CDR3 loop is CASRDIRDQPQHF. As DNA, the CDR3 is TGTGCCAGCCGGGACATTAGGGATCAGCCCCAGCATTTT.

This clone has only one observation. The chain joins TRBV5-1 to TRBJ1-1; 7 bases map to TRBD1. This CDR3 region has 14 residues. The ends lost 4 bases at V and 11 bases at J; junction bases unmatched: 14. Germline values: CDR1 SGHRS, CDR2 YFSETQ. The CDR3 reads CASSVEQGRPVAFF. The CDR3 nucleotides read TGCGCCAGCAGCGTAGAACAGGGGCGTCCTGTTGCTTTCTTT.

The chain couples TRBV29-1 to TRBJ2-7; D perhaps matches TRBD1 (5 bases). Trimming took off 4 bases at V and 2 bases at J, with 18 bases between the two ends. CDR3 length: 15 amino acids. The germline V gene encodes CDR1 SQVTM and CDR2 ANQGSEA. The DNA for the CDR3 is TGCAGCGTTGCTCCCGGCCAGGGTTCGGCCTACGAGCAGTACTTC. Its translation is CSVAPGQGSAYEQYF.

The gene calls are TRBV11-2 and TRBJ2-3, with 7 nucleotides matching TRBD2. Germline V CDR1 and CDR2: SGHAT, FQNNGV. V was pared by 5 bases and J by 4 bases, with 12 bases of the junction left unmatched. The CDR3 spans 16 residues. The CDR3 region is CASSPSRDLAADTQYF. For the CDR3, the DNA is TGTGCCAGCAGCCCCAGCCGGGACCTAGCGGCAGATACGCAGTATTTT.

For this clone: At the DNA level, this CDR3 is encoded by other sequences in the same sample as well. The chain joins TRBV6-5 to TRBJ1-6, with no clear D. Trimming cost V 3 bases and J 8 bases, with 14 bases left between them. The CDR3 loop spans 15 amino acids. Germline values: CDR1 MNHEY, CDR2 SVGAGI. The chain's CDR3 is CASSYSPVVDSPLHF. DNA for the CDR3: TGTGCCAGCAGTTATAGCCCTGTTGTGGATTCACCCCTCCACTTT.

The sample holds one count of this clone. The V call is TRBV28, the J call TRBJ2-1; TRBD2 agrees at 16 bases. CDR3 length equals 16 residues. Germline loops: CDR1 MDHEN, CDR2 SYDVKM. V dropped 6 bases and J dropped 8; count of bases not matched to a gene: 7. CDR3 nucleotides: TGTGCCAGCAGACCCTCGGGGACTAGCGGGGGGGATGAGCAGTTCTTC. Its protein product is CASRPSGTSGGDEQFF. Complete variable domain (other parts from reference TRBV28 and TRBJ2-1): DVKVTQSSRYLVKRTGEKVFLECVQDMDHENMFWYRQDPGLGLRLIYFSYDVKMKEKGDIPEGYSVSREKKERFSLILESASTNQTSMYLCASRPSGTSGGDEQFFGPGTRLTVL.

This chain uses TRBV7-9 with TRBJ2-7; TRBD2 matches at 10 bases. Germline CDR1 is SEHNR and CDR2 is FQNEAQ (reference sequence). The CDR3 is 16 amino acids. Unmatched junction bases numbered 7, after V lost 2 bases and J lost 3 bases. As DNA, the CDR3 is TGTGCCAGCAGCTTACCTACGGGACTAGCGTTCTACGAGCAGTACTTC. Protein: CASSLPTGLAFYEQYF.

Details on this clone: A read error is likely, as this CDR3 ends without the conserved phenylalanine or tryptophan. This rearrangement joins TRBV6-6 to TRBJ1-5; 8 bases are a match to TRBD1. Trimming removed 5 bases from V and 8 bases from J; junction bases left unmatched: 8. Germline-derived CDR1 and CDR2 are MNHNY and SVGAGI (reference sequence). The CDR3 runs to 14 residues. CDR3 sequence reads: CASSQQTGVEPQHL. CDR3 nucleotide sequence: TGTGCCAGCAGTCAACAGACAGGGGTTGAGCCCCAGCATCTT.

This clone came up once. The V and J genes are TRBV7-9 and TRBJ2-3, with D perhaps TRBD2 (5 bases). Germline V lookup: CDR1 SEHNR, CDR2 FQNEAQ (reference sequence). This CDR3 spans 13 amino acids. V was trimmed by 1 base and J by 6 bases, leaving 8 bases between them. The CDR3 sequence: CASSLGRSDTQYF. The CDR3 DNA is TGTGCCAGCAGCTTAGGGAGGTCCGATACGCAGTATTTT.

V is TRBV7-2 and J is TRBJ2-7, with D hard to call. CDR1 SGHTA and CDR2 FQGNSA come from the germline V gene. With 2 bases removed from V and 3 bases from J, the gap between germline ends came to 5 bases. This CDR3 has 12 amino acids. The CDR3 DNA follows: TGTGCCAGCAGCTTAACATACTACGAGCAGTACGTC. Amino acids: CASSLTYYEQYV.